The 14 T cell receptor beta chains in this list originate from one sample, sequenced in a study of blood T cell repertoires in COVID-19. Repertoires were generated with immunoSEQ multiplex PCR, while TCRdb's copy carries only in-frame clones and drops some. Among some 140,000 clones, 84% were seen once, and the ten largest hold 5.5%. Sequencing was carried out using PBMCs or T cells enriched from blood (not recorded which). The receptors shown here come from a man aged 35 to 55 with acute COVID-19.

The chain uses TRBV10-1 and TRBJ2-1; 9 bases are shared with TRBD2. Germline V lookup: CDR1 WNHNN, CDR2 SYGVQD (reference sequence). The CDR3 covers 16 residues. The V gene end was trimmed by 3 bases and the J gene end by 4 bases; junction bases not matched to a gene: 7. The CDR3 reads CASSDPTSGGYNEQFF. CDR3 coding DNA: TGCGCCAGCAGTGACCCGACTAGCGGAGGATACAATGAGCAGTTCTTC.

This rearrangement joins TRBV30 to TRBJ1-5; 9 bases are shared with TRBD1. After removal of 4 bases from V and 8 bases from J, the junction contained 9 bases not matched to a gene. Germline V gives CDR1 GTSNPN, CDR2 SVGIG (reference sequence). This CDR3 contains 14 residues. CDR3 nucleotides: TGTGCCTGGAATCTGGGACAGGGACGTGAGCCCCAGCATTTT. It yields the protein CAWNLGQGREPQHF.

V is TRBV7-9 and J is TRBJ2-5, with D uncertain. V was cut by 4 bases and J by 5 bases, with 14 bases left in between. The CDR3 length is 14 residues. CDR1 and CDR2 from the germline V gene are SEHNR and FQNEAQ (reference sequence). The CDR3 region has the DNA TGTGCCAGCAGCTCCGAATTGATCGGGGAGACCCAGTACTTC. Its protein product is CASSSELIGETQYF.

This clone came up a few times. The genes are TRBV30 and TRBJ1-5; TRBD1 aligns across 8 bases. The CDR3 extends over 13 amino acids. After removal of 1 base from V and 7 bases from J, the junction contained 3 bases not matched to a gene. Germline V gene lookup returns CDR1 GTSNPN and CDR2 SVGIG (reference sequence). The CDR3 loop reads CAWSGQGWQPQHF. As DNA, the CDR3 is TGTGCCTGGAGTGGACAGGGGTGGCAGCCCCAGCATTTT.

This chain connects TRBV4-1 to TRBJ2-7; 10 bases line up with TRBD1. The V gene end was trimmed by 5 bases and the J gene end by 5 bases; junction bases not matched to a gene: 12. This CDR3 spans 16 amino acids. Germline CDR1 and CDR2: MGHRA and YSYEKL. In DNA form, the CDR3 reads TGCGCCAGCAGCTACGACCCGGGACAGGGGATTCACGAGCAGTACTTC. Translated, it gives CASSYDPGQGIHEQYF.

The rearrangement uses TRBV5-4 and TRBJ2-1; D is unresolved. Trimming took off 0 bases at V and 1 base at J, with 11 bases between the two ends. The CDR3 has 16 residues. Germline assignment: CDR1 SGHNT and CDR2 YYREEE (reference sequence). The CDR3 here is CASSLGAPTSYNEQFF. The CDR3 DNA reads as TGTGCCAGCAGCTTGGGGGCACCCACGTCCTACAATGAGCAGTTCTTC.

The chain is built from TRBV4-1 and TRBJ1-2, with 8 nucleotides matching TRBD1. V gave up 3 bases and J gave up 6 bases; unmatched junction bases: 9. This CDR3 has 15 amino acids. Germline CDR1 MGHRA, CDR2 YSYEKL. The CDR3 here is CASSQIGQGRNGYTF. In nucleotides, the CDR3 is TGCGCCAGCAGCCAGATTGGACAGGGAAGGAATGGCTACACCTTC.

The chain employs TRBV9 and TRBJ1-4; 8 bases agree with TRBD1. Germline V gene data show CDR1 as SGDLS and CDR2 as YYNGEE. The CDR3 spans 15 residues. V lost 4 bases and J lost 8; bases outside the gene matches: 10. The CDR3, as DNA: TGTGCCAGCAGCCCCTTGACAGGGGAAGCCGAAAAACTGTTTTTT. Its protein product is CASSPLTGEAEKLFF.

The chain carries TRBV5-4 and TRBJ2-2; 7 nucleotides match TRBD2. V was clipped by 5 bases and J by 7 bases; unmatched bases: 8. The length of the CDR3 is 14 residues. The germline V gene encodes CDR1 SGHNT and CDR2 YYREEE (reference sequence). The CDR3 loop reads CASSQRGNDGELFF. In nucleotides, the CDR3 is TGTGCCAGCAGTCAGCGGGGTAATGACGGGGAGCTGTTTTTT.

The chain uses TRBV4-1 and TRBJ2-7; 8 nucleotides match TRBD1. The CDR3 loop spans 15 amino acids. Germline V lookup: CDR1 MGHRA, CDR2 YSYEKL. V dropped 2 bases and J dropped 2; count of bases not matched to a gene: 5. The CDR3 nucleotides are TGCGCCAGCAGCCAAAGACAGGGGCCACCCTACGAGCAGTACTTC. This encodes CASSQRQGPPYEQYF.

This sequence joins TRBV27 and TRBJ1-2, with 11 bases aligning to TRBD1. The trim removed 5 bases at V and 6 bases at J, leaving 14 bases unmatched. The CDR3 extends over 17 amino acids. Per germline, CDR1 MNHEY and CDR2 SMNVEV (reference sequence). CDR3 DNA sequence: TGTGCCAGCAGTCCCGGACAGGGGGCGACGACAGACGATGGCTACACCTTC. Its protein product is CASSPGQGATTDDGYTF.

The chain is built from TRBV2 and TRBJ1-5; TRBD1 aligns across 12 bases. V lost 5 bases to trimming and J lost 5 bases; unmatched junction nucleotides: 4. The CDR3 is 15 amino acids. In germline, CDR1 is SNHLY, CDR2 FYNNEI. As DNA, the CDR3 is TGTGCCAGCAGTCCCGGGACAGGGGGCTATCAGCCCCAGCATTTT. Protein sequence: CASSPGTGGYQPQHF.

This chain joins TRBV2 and TRBJ1-2, with D possibly matching TRBD1 (5 bases). The CDR3 has 15 residues. Deletions cut 3 bases from V and 2 bases from J, with 13 bases between. Germline V gene lookup returns CDR1 SNHLY and CDR2 FYNNEI. The DNA for the CDR3 is TGTGCCAGCAGTGAGCCCTGGGGCAACAACTATGGCTACACCTTC. Its protein product is CASSEPWGNNYGYTF.

The genes are TRBV7-8 and TRBJ1-4; 7 bases match TRBD1. Trimming took 1 base from V and 4 from J; bases not matched to a gene: 3. The CDR3 spans 15 residues. Per germline, CDR1 SGHVS and CDR2 FQNEAQ. The CDR3, as DNA: TGTGCCAGCAGCTTAGGGGACAGCAGTAATGAAAAACTGTTTTTT. Amino acids: CASSLGDSSNEKLFF.